Each of the 5 T cell receptor beta chains below was sequenced from the same sample in a study of T cell repertoires in cytomegalovirus infection. TCRdb recomputed calls from the reads with MiXCR, one row per CDR3 protein. The sample holds around 23,000 distinct CDR3 sequences, about 23% seen once. These receptors have no known antigen. The sample was CD8+ T cells from cultured PBMCs, taken from culture after CMV antigen stimulation. All receptors come from a human donor in good health (CMV status not recorded). Some clones in this sample may be carry-over from other donors' samples.

The chain combines TRBV5-6 with TRBJ1-1; D is possibly TRBD1 (5 bases). V was cut by 4 bases and J by 1 base, with 14 bases left in between. Germline V gives CDR1 SGHDT, CDR2 YYEEEE. The CDR3 spans 15 residues. In DNA form, the CDR3 reads TGTGCCAGCAGCATTACCGGGACGGAGAACACTGAAGCTTTCTTT. It is translated as CASSITGTENTEAFF.

This clonotype was picked up many times. The chain recombines TRBV7-2 with TRBJ2-3; tentatively, D is TRBD2 (6 bases). CDR3 length equals 18 residues. The ends were cut back, 1 base at V and 1 base at J, with 18 bases in the middle. The germline V gene has CDR1 SGHTA and CDR2 FQGNSA. CDR3 DNA: TGTGCCAGCAGCTTAGGATGGATGAGCGGGTATGGCACAGATACGCAGTATTTT. It translates to CASSLGWMSGYGTDTQYF.

This clonotype has at least ten counts. The gene calls are TRBV6-1 and TRBJ2-3; 9 bases match TRBD1. Germline CDR1 reads MNHNS; CDR2 reads SASEGT. J lost 2 bases, V lost 5 bases, and 5 bases had no gene match. The CDR3 is 15 residues long. CDR3 sequence reads: CASSPWDRDTDTQYF. The CDR3 DNA sequence: TGTGCCAGCAGTCCCTGGGACAGGGACACAGATACGCAGTATTTT.

V and J are TRBV19 and TRBJ2-1; 11 bases align to TRBD2. The CDR3 runs 15 residues. V shed 3 bases and J 6 bases; nucleotides not matched to a gene: 4. Germline-derived CDR1 and CDR2 are LNHDA and SQIVND (reference sequence). The CDR3 region is CASSISGGAGNEQFF. CDR3 nucleotides: TGTGCCAGTAGTATTAGCGGGGGGGCCGGCAATGAGCAGTTCTTC. Full variable domain (outside the CDR3, taken from reference TRBV19 and TRBJ2-1): DGGITQSPKYLFRKEGQNVTLSCEQNLNHDAMYWYRQDPGQGLRLIYYSQIVNDFQKGDIAEGYSVSREKKESFPLTVTSAQKNPTAFYLCASSISGGAGNEQFFGPGTRLTVL.

This clonotype turned up a few times. The J gene is TRBJ1-6, the V gene TRBV29-1; D possibly corresponds to TRBD1 (5 bases). V was shortened by 4 bases and J by 5 bases, with 9 bases between the two germline ends. CDR1 is SQVTM and CDR2 is ANQGSEA in the germline V gene. This CDR3 has 13 residues. The CDR3 sequence is CSVAGDHNSPLHF. Written as DNA, the CDR3 is TGCAGCGTTGCGGGGGACCATAATTCACCCCTCCACTTT.